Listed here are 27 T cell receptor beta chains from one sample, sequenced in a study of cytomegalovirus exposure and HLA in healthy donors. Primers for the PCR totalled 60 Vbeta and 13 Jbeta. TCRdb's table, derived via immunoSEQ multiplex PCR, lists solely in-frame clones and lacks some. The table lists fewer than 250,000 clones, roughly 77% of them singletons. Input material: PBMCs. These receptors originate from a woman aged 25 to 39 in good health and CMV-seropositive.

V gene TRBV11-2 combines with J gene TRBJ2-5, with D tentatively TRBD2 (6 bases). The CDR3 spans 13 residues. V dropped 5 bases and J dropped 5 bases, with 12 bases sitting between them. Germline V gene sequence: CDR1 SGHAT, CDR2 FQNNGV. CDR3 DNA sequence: TGTGCCAGCAGCGGCCCTGGGAGGGAGACCCAGTACTTC. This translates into CASSGPGRETQYF.

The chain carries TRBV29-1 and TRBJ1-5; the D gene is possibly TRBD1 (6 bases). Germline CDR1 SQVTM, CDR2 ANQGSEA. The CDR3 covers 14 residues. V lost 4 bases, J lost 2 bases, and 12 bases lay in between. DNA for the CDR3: TGCAGCGTTGGAGAGGGGGGGGGCAATCAGCCCCAGCATTTT. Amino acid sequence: CSVGEGGGNQPQHF.

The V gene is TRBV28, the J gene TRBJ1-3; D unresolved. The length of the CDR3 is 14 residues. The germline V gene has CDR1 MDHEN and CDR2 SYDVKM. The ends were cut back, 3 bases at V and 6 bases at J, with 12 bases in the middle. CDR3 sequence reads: CASSFSDNLNTIYF. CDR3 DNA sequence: TGTGCCAGCAGTTTCTCCGACAACCTAAACACCATATATTTT.

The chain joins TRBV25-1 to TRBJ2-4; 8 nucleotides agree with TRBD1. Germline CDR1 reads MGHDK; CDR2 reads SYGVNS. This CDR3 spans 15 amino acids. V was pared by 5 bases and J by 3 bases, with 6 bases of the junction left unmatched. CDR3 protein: CASSSHGTGKNIQYF. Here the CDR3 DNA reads TGTGCCAGCAGTTCTCACGGGACAGGCAAAAACATTCAGTACTTC.

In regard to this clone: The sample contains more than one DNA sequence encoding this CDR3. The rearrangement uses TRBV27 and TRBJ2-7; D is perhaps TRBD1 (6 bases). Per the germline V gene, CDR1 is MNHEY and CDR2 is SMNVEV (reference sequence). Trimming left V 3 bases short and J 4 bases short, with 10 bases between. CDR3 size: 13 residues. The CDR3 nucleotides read TGTGCCAGCAGTTTCGGGCAGGGGTACGAGCAGTACTTC. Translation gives CASSFGQGYEQYF.

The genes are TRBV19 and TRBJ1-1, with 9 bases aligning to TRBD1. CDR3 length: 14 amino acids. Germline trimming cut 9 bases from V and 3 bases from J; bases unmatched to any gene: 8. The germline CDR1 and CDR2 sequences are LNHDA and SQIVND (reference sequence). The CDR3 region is CARTRDRVDTEAFF. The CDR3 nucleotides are TGTGCCAGGACCCGGGACAGGGTCGACACTGAAGCTTTCTTT.

The CDR3 is CASSVEGGSYEQYF. DNA of the CDR3: TGTGCCAGCAGCGTGGAGGGCGGGTCCTACGAGCAGTACTTC. The rearrangement links TRBV9 to TRBJ2-7, with D perhaps TRBD2 (6 bases). V was trimmed by 2 bases and J by 1 base, leaving 10 bases between them. The CDR3 totals 14 residues. Germline lookup yields CDR1 SGDLS and CDR2 YYNGEE.

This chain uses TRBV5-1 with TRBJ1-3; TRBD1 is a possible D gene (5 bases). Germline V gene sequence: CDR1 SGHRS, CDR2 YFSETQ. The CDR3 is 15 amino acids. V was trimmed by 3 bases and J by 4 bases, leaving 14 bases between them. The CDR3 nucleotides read TGCGCCAGCAGCTCGGCCCAATCAGGGGGAAACACCATATATTTT. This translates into CASSSAQSGGNTIYF.

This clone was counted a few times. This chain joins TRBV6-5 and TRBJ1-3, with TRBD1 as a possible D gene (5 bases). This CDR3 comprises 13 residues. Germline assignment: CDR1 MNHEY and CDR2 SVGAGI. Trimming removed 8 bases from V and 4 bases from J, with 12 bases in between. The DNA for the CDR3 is TGTGCCAGCTGGGCAGGGTCGGGAAACACCATATATTTT. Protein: CASWAGSGNTIYF.

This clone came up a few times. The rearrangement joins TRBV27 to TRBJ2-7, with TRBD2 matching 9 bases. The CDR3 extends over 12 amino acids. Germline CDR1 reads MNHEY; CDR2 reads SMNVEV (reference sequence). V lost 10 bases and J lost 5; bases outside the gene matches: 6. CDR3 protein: CATRGRVNEQYF. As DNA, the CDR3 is TGTGCCACCCGCGGGAGGGTAAACGAGCAGTACTTC.

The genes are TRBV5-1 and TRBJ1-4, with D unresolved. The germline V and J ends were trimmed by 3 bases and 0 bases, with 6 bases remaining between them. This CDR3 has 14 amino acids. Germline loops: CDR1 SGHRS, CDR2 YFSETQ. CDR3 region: CASSSEATNEKLFF. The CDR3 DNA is TGCGCCAGCAGCTCCGAGGCAACTAATGAAAAACTGTTTTTT. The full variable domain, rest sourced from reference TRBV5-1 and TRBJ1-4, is KAGVTQTPRYLIKTRGQQVTLSCSPISGHRSVSWYQQTPGQGLQFLFEYFSETQRNKGNFPGRFSGRQFSNSRSEMNVSTLELGDSALYLCASSSEATNEKLFFGSGTQLSVL.

The CDR3 region is CASSFHQKNTEAFF. CDR3 sequence (DNA): TGTGCCAGCAGCTTTCATCAAAAGAACACTGAAGCTTTCTTT. The chain joins TRBV7-9 to TRBJ1-1; D gene unclear. V dropped 3 bases and J dropped 1 base, with 9 bases sitting between them. Germline V lookup: CDR1 SEHNR, CDR2 FQNEAQ (reference sequence). CDR3 size: 14 residues.

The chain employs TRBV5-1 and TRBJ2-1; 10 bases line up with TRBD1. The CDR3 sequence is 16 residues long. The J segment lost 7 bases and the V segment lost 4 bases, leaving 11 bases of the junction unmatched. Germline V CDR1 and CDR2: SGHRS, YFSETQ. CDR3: CASSSWDRGMRNEQFF. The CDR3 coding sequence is TGCGCCAGCAGCAGCTGGGACAGGGGTATGCGGAATGAGCAGTTCTTC.

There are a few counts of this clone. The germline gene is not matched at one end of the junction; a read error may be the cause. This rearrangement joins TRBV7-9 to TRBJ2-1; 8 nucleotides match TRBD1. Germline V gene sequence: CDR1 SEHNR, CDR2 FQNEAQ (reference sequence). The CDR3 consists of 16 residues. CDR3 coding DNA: TGTTCCAGCAGCTCCACGACAGGGGAATTAAGCGGTGAGCAGTTCTTC. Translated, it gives CSSSSTTGELSGEQFF.

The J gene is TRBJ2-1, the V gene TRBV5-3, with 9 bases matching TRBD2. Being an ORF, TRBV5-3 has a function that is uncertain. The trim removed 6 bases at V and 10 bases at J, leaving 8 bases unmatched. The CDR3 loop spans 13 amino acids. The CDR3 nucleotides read TGTGCCAGAATGGTAGCGGGAGTGAGGGAGCAGTTCTTC. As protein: CARMVAGVREQFF.

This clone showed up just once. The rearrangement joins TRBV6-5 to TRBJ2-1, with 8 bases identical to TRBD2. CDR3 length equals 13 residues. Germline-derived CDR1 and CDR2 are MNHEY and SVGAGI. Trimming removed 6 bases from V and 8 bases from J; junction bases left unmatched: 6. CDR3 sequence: CASSLSGGYEQFF. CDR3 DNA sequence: TGTGCCAGCAGCCTTTCGGGGGGGTATGAGCAGTTCTTC.

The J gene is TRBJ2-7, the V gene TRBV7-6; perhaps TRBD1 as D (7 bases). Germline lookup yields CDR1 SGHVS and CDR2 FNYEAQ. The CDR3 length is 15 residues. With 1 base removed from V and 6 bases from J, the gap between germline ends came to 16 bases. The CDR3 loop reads CASSLGGDSPLEQYF. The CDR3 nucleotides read TGTGCCAGCAGCTTAGGGGGGGACAGCCCCCTCGAGCAGTACTTC.

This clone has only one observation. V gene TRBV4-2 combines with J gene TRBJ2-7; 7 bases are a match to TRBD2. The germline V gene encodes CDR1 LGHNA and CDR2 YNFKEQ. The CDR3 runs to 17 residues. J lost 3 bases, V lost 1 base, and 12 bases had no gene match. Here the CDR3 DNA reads TGTGCCAGCAGCCAAGGGGGAACTAGCGCACCAAACTACGAGCAGTACTTC. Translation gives CASSQGGTSAPNYEQYF.

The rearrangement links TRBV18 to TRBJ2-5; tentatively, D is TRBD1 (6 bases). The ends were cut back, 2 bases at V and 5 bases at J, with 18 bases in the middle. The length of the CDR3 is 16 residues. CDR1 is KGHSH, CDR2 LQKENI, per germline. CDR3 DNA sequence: TGTGCCAGCTCACCAAGCACCCAGGCCCAGGGGGAGACCCAGTACTTC. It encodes CASSPSTQAQGETQYF.

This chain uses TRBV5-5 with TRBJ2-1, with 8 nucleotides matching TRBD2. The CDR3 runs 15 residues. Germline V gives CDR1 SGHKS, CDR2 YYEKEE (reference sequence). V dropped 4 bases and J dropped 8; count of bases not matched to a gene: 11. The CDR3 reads CASSLGLALTDEQFF. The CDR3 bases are TGTGCCAGCAGCCTTGGACTAGCTTTGACCGATGAGCAGTTCTTC.

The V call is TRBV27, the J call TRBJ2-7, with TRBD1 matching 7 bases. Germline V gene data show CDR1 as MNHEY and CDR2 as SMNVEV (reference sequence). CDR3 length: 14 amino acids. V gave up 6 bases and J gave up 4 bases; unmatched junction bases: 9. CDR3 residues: CASSYRGTLYEQYF. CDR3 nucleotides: TGTGCCAGCAGCTACAGGGGAACACTGTACGAGCAGTACTTC.

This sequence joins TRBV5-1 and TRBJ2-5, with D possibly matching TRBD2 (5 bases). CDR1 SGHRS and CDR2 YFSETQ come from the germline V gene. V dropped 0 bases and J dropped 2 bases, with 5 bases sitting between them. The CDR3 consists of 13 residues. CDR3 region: CASSLGRQETQYF. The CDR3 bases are TGCGCCAGCAGCTTGGGGAGGCAAGAGACCCAGTACTTC.

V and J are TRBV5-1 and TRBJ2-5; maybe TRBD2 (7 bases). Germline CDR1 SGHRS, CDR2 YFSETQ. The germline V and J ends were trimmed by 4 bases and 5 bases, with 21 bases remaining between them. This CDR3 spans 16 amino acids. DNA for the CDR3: TGCGCCAGCAGCCCGACGCCGGGGGGCTTTCTGGAGACCCAGTACTTC. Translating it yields CASSPTPGGFLETQYF.

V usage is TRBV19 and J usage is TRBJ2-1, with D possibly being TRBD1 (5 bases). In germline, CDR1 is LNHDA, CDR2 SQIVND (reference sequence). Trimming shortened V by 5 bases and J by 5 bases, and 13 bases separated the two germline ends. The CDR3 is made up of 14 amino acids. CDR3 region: CASSPPTAHNEQFF. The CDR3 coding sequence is TGTGCCAGTAGTCCTCCGACAGCCCACAATGAGCAGTTCTTC.

In nucleotides, the CDR3 is TGTGCCAGCAGTGAATCCGGGACACTACTCTACGAGCAGTACTTC. Translated: CASSESGTLLYEQYF. The chain recombines TRBV2 with TRBJ2-7; perhaps TRBD1 as D (6 bases). Trimming pared 2 bases from V and 3 bases from J, leaving 14 bases between. Germline V lookup: CDR1 SNHLY, CDR2 FYNNEI. The CDR3 sequence is 15 residues long.

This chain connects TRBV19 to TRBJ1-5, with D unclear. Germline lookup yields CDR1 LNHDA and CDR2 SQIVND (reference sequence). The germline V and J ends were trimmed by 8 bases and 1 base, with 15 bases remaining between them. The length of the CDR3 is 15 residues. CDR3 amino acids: CASQPGGWSNQPQHF. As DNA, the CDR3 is TGTGCCAGTCAACCGGGAGGGTGGAGCAATCAGCCCCAGCATTTT. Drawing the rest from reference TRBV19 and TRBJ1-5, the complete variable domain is DGGITQSPKYLFRKEGQNVTLSCEQNLNHDAMYWYRQDPGQGLRLIYYSQIVNDFQKGDIAEGYSVSREKKESFPLTVTSAQKNPTAFYLCASQPGGWSNQPQHFGDGTRLSIL.

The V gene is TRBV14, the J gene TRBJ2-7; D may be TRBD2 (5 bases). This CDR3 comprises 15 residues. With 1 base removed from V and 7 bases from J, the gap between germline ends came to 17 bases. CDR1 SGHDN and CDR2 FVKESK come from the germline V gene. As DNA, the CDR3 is TGTGCCAGCAGCCAAGTGGCGGGCGCCACGGGAGAGCAGTACTTC. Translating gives CASSQVAGATGEQYF.